This TCR beta chain was sequenced in a study of control samples from healthy donors and cancer patients. In germline, CDR1 is DFQATT, CDR2 SNEGSKA (reference sequence). Trimming removed 3 bases from V and 5 bases from J, with 10 bases in between. The CDR3 runs to 12 residues. The repertoire was sequenced with immunoSEQ multiplex PCR; TCRdb's copy has only in-frame clones and lacks some. The sample consists of over 85,000 clones, over 90% of them appearing once. This clonotype was sampled from a woman in her 30s in good health. The sample consisted of blood. The V call is TRBV20-1, the J call TRBJ2-5; D might be TRBD1 (5 bases). The DNA for the CDR3 is TGCAGTGCTAGTCAGGGTTTGGAGACCCAGTACTTC. Amino acid sequence: CSASQGLETQYF.